The 19 T cell receptor delta chains listed next were all sequenced from one sample in a study of γδ T cells in repeated Plasmodium falciparum infection. Vgamma9/Vdelta2+ and Vdelta2-negative gammadelta T cells were flow-sorted from PBMC for bulk sequencing. TCRdb re-processed the multiplex PCR reads via CATT. The table lists more than 45,000 delta-chain clones, approximately 1.5% of them singletons, with about 15% in the top ten. The specimen sequenced was gamma-delta T cells from blood. The receptors stem from a pool of human donors (malaria-infected and uninfected, not separated).

There are many counts of this clone. This DNA's translation and the protein TCRdb lists, from a much larger clone, do not match at residue 17, likely due to a read error; the protein shown is translated from the DNA. V and J are TRDV1 and TRDJ1; 13 bases align to TRDD3. The CDR3 runs 19 residues. CDR1 is TSWWSYY, CDR2 QGS, per germline. For the CDR3, the DNA is TGTGCTCTTGGGGAACTTGGGGAGTACTGGGGGATACGGACCGATAAACCCATCTTT. Its protein is CALGELGEYWGIRTDKPIF.

In this sample, this clone turned up many times. The protein TCRdb lists belongs to a much larger clone and differs from this DNA's translation at residue 13, which points to a read error; the protein shown is made from the DNA. This chain uses TRDV3 with TRDJ1; 11 bases map to TRDD3. The CDR3 contains 21 residues. CDR1 is TVYSNPD and CDR2 is GDNSRS in the germline V gene (reference sequence). Losses at the gene ends were 0 bases for V and 6 bases for J; bases not matched to a gene: 27. CDR3 DNA: TGTGCCTTTAGTGCCTCGGGTGCTGGGGGATACCATTCTCTACTCAGGAATAAACTCATCTTT. Amino acid sequence: CAFSASGAGGYHSLLRNKLIF.

This clone was picked up a small number of times. TCRdb's protein for this DNA is that of a much larger clone and differs from the translation at residue 11, likely a read error; the protein shown is the DNA translation. The chain recombines TRDV1 with TRDJ1; TRDD3 matches 10 bases. V dropped 0 bases and J dropped 0; count of bases not matched to a gene: 28. There are 25 residues in the CDR3. Germline CDR1 TSWWSYY, CDR2 QGS. The CDR3 sequence is CALGELAPFLLYWGIYRRYTDKLIF. The CDR3 DNA reads TGTGCTCTTGGGGAACTCGCTCCCTTCTTGCTTTACTGGGGGATCTATCGAAGGTACACCGATAAACTCATCTTT.

The table lists this clone with many counts. Other DNA sequences of this sample code for an identical CDR3. The chain has TRDV1 and TRDJ1; 13 nucleotides match TRDD3. The CDR3 is made up of 23 amino acids. Trimming took 3 bases from V and 1 from J; bases not matched to a gene: 23. Germline CDR1 reads TSWWSYY; CDR2 reads QGS. The chain's CDR3 is CALGDRGRPWSILGDTSTDKLIF. In DNA, the CDR3 is TGTGCTCTTGGGGACCGGGGGCGACCTTGGAGCATACTGGGGGATACGTCCACCGATAAACTCATCTTT.

This clone was picked up many times. A single base is all that separates this from a far larger clone, so a read error is likely. Other DNA sequences in this sample translate to the same CDR3. The chain employs TRAV14/DV4 and TRDJ1, with D unclear. Germline loops: CDR1 TSDPSYG, CDR2 QGSYDQQN (reference sequence). Between the trimmed V and J ends, which lost 10 bases and 5 bases, there was a span of 17 bases. This CDR3 region has 13 residues. In DNA, the CDR3 is TGTGCAACCCTTATCCGGGTAGCTGATAAACTCATCTTT. It codes for CATLIRVADKLIF.

This clone was counted ten times or more. A far larger clone is just one base off, so this is likely a read error. In the same sample, other DNA sequences code for this CDR3. This chain connects TRDV1 to TRDJ1, with 8 bases identical to TRDD3. This CDR3 region has 16 residues. Germline V gene sequence: CDR1 TSWWSYY, CDR2 QGS. J lost 11 bases, V lost 0 bases, and 14 bases had no gene match. The CDR3 loop is CALGELRTWGSTKLIF. In nucleotides, the CDR3 is TGTGCTCTTGGGGAACTTCGGACCTGGGGGAGTACAAAGCTCATCTTT.

This clone was detected a few times. This DNA's translation and the protein TCRdb lists, from a much larger clone, do not match at residue 23, likely due to a read error; the protein shown is translated from the DNA. The V and J genes are TRDV1 and TRDJ1; D may match TRDD2 or TRDD3 (6 bases each). The length of the CDR3 is 24 residues. Germline CDR1 is TSWWSYY and CDR2 is QGS. The CDR3 protein is CAIGETGLPKRGGDPPINTDKLTF. CDR3 DNA: TGTGCTATTGGGGAAACGGGCCTTCCCAAACGTGGAGGGGATCCACCCATAAACACCGATAAACTCACCTTT.

This clone was seen at least ten times. The protein TCRdb gives is from a much larger clone and does not agree with this DNA's translation at residue 16, likely a read error; the protein shown here comes from the DNA. The chain is built from TRDV3 and TRDJ1; 13 nucleotides agree with TRDD3. The CDR3 is 19 amino acids. Germline V gene sequence: CDR1 TVYSNPD, CDR2 GDNSRS (reference sequence). CDR3 coding DNA: TGTGCCTTTGCGCCTTCCTACGGAACTGGGGGATACGTCACCGATGAACTCATCTTT. Amino acids: CAFAPSYGTGGYVTDELIF.

This clone was detected ten times or more. The genes are TRDV1 and TRDJ1, with TRDD2 matching 7 bases. Unmatched junction bases numbered 22, after V lost 0 bases and J lost 0 bases. The germline V gene encodes CDR1 TSWWSYY and CDR2 QGS. The CDR3 sequence is 22 residues long. CDR3 sequence (DNA): TGTGCTCTTGGGGAACTAGTTCCTACACCGTTCGGCACGACGGGGTACACCGATAAACTCATCTTT. Protein sequence: CALGELVPTPFGTTGYTDKLIF.

This clone was counted many times. This sequence is one base from a far larger clone and is likely a read error. Other DNA variants within this sample encode the same CDR3. The rearrangement joins TRDV2 to TRDJ1, with D perhaps matching TRDD3 (6 bases). Looked up from germline, CDR1 is GEAIGNYY and CDR2 is EKD. The CDR3 is made up of 20 amino acids. CDR3 loop: CACDHPQSWGSSAYTDKLIF. CDR3 bases: TGTGCCTGTGACCATCCTCAATCCTGGGGATCATCTGCGTACACCGATAAGCTCATCTTT.

This clone was seen a few times. The TCRdb record carries a much larger clone's protein, which differs from this DNA's translation at residue 3; a read error is the likely cause, and the protein listed here is the DNA translation. CDR3 DNA sequence: TGTGCTCCTGGGGAACTGACCCTCGTCTGGGGGCCATACACCGATAAACTCATCTTT. This translates into CAPGELTLVWGPYTDKLIF. The V call is TRDV1, the J call TRDJ1, with 7 nucleotides matching TRDD3. Here the J gene came from matching the DNA to germline, since TCRdb omits it. Germline CDR1 is TSWWSYY and CDR2 is QGS. CDR3 size: 19 residues.

This clone has a handful of counts. TCRdb assigns this DNA the protein of a much larger clone, which departs from its translation at residue 15; this likely reflects a read error, and the protein shown comes from translating the DNA. The V gene is TRDV1, the J gene TRDJ1; 7 nucleotides match TRDD3. TCRdb supplies no J gene; here it was assigned by aligning the nucleotide sequence to germline. Germline trimming cut 0 bases from V and 0 bases from J; bases unmatched to any gene: 25. Germline-derived CDR1 and CDR2 are TSWWSYY and QGS. The CDR3 runs 23 residues. CDR3 protein: CALGELATSLGGISGGYTDKLIF. The CDR3 nucleotides are TGTGCTCTTGGGGAACTCGCCACGTCACTTGGAGGGATCTCTGGGGGGTACACCGATAAACTCATCTTT.

This clone was detected many times. TCRdb shows a much larger clone's protein in place of this DNA's translation, and the two differ at residue 5, likely through a read error; the protein shown is translated from the DNA. The chain joins TRDV2 to TRDJ1, with 9 positions matching TRDD3. The CDR3 runs to 14 residues. The germline V gene encodes CDR1 GEAIGNYY and CDR2 EKD. With 3 bases clipped from V and 7 bases from J, the junction kept 8 bases outside the gene matches. The DNA of the CDR3 is TGTGCCTGTGACGATCTGGGGGATTCGAGTAAACTCATCTTT. Its translation is CACDDLGDSSKLIF.

This clone has more than one count but fewer than ten. This DNA translates differently at residue 15 from the TCRdb protein, which is that of a much larger clone; a read error is likely, and the protein shown is the DNA's own translation. The genes are TRDV3 and TRDJ1, with D possibly matching TRDD2 (6 bases). Germline V gives CDR1 TVYSNPD, CDR2 GDNSRS (reference sequence). There are 21 residues in the CDR3. Trimming left V 2 bases short and J 1 base short, with 35 bases between. The CDR3 reads CAFVGPSPILESPGVTDKLIF. The CDR3, as DNA: TGTGCCTTTGTGGGACCTTCCCCAATCCTCGAATCACCCGGAGTCACCGATAAACTCATCTTT.

This clone appeared many times. This clone may be a read error of a much larger clone one base away. This sequence joins TRDV2 and TRDJ3, with TRDD3 identical over 7 bases. Germline values: CDR1 GEAIGNYY, CDR2 EKD. The CDR3 has 23 amino acids. With 0 bases clipped from V and 2 bases from J, the junction kept 21 bases outside the gene matches. CDR3 DNA: TGTGCCTGTGACACCAAAGGTGGGGGAGCCCTTGTCCTCAGCCCCTGGGACACCCGACAGATGTTTTTC. Protein product: CACDTKGGGALVLSPWDTRQMFF.

This clone has a handful of counts. The protein TCRdb gives is from a much larger clone and does not agree with this DNA's translation at residue 17, likely a read error; the protein shown here comes from the DNA. V is TRDV3 and J is TRDJ1; the match to TRDD2 covers 7 bases. Germline loops: CDR1 TVYSNPD, CDR2 GDNSRS (reference sequence). CDR3 length: 18 residues. CDR3 region: CAFKAVPTRPNLLNRLTF. CDR3 nucleotide sequence: TGTGCCTTTAAGGCGGTTCCTACTCGACCAAACCTCCTCAACCGGCTCACCTTT.

This clone has ten or more counts. A read error likely explains why the TCRdb protein, taken from a much larger clone, differs from this DNA's translation at residue 15; the protein shown is translated from the DNA. This chain joins TRDV1 and TRDJ1; possible D gene TRDD2, 5 bases. The CDR3 contains 17 residues. CDR1 and CDR2 from the germline V gene are TSWWSYY and QGS. CDR3 in DNA: TGTGCTCTTGGGGAAGGTTTCCTCCAGACCTACACCGATAAACCCATCTTT. Residues: CALGEGFLQTYTDKPIF.

This clone was detected ten times or more. The sample carries other DNA sequences with the same CDR3. The rearrangement links TRDV1 to TRDJ1; either TRDD2 or TRDD3 may supply D (6 bases each). CDR1 and CDR2 (germline): TSWWSYY, QGS. The V end was cut by 1 base, the J end by 1 base, with 40 bases between. The CDR3 contains 25 residues. CDR3: CALGERRPFPIYPLYGGQSTDKLIF. CDR3 sequence (DNA): TGTGCTCTTGGGGAACGAAGACCCTTCCCCATATACCCTCTATATGGGGGGCAGTCCACCGATAAACTCATCTTT.

This clone was counted only a few times. This DNA's translation and the protein TCRdb lists, from a much larger clone, do not match at residue 10, likely due to a read error; the protein shown is translated from the DNA. The gene calls are TRDV1 and TRDJ1; 10 positions match TRDD3. The J gene is absent in TCRdb and was assigned here via DNA matching to germline. Germline V lookup: CDR1 TSWWSYY, CDR2 QGS. The CDR3 extends over 21 amino acids. The CDR3 DNA reads TGTGCTCTTAGGGAACTCGGTCCTACAGGGCTACTGGGGGATTGGTGCGATAAACTCATCTTT. Translation gives CALRELGPTGLLGDWCDKLIF.